The clone carrying this TCR beta chain appeared many times. Its antigen is unidentified. This sample was included in a study of early T cells in non-severe SARS-CoV-2 infection. Findings and limits, study-wide: Reliance on VDJdb matching favored anti-spike CD8 responses; private and CD4 specificities were missed.

TCRdb passed the 5' RACE reads through MiXCR, listing each CDR3 protein once. The sample shows tens of thousands of distinct CDR3 sequences, less than 15% of them seen only once. Trimming left V 0 bases short and J 4 bases short, with 7 bases between. The CDR3 length is 14 residues. Germline V gives CDR1 MGHRA, CDR2 YSYEKL. The chain couples TRBV4-1 to TRBJ1-5, with no clear D. Sequencing was performed on whole blood. The TCR originated in an adult who was a healthcare worker with PCR-confirmed SARS-CoV-2 infection or an uninfected control (not recorded which). The CDR3 protein is CASSQDPFNQPQHF. CDR3 nucleotide sequence: TGCGCCAGCAGCCAAGATCCCTTTAATCAGCCCCAGCATTTT.